One and the same sample provided the 11 T cell receptor beta chains below, sequenced in a study of cytomegalovirus exposure and HLA in healthy donors. PCR was performed using 60 Vbeta and 13 Jbeta primers. The table came from immunoSEQ multiplex PCR; TCRdb's copy has only in-frame clones and leaves some out. The data hold roughly 110,000 clones, with about three quarters observed a single time. The sample comprised PBMCs. Source of these receptors: a woman aged 40 to 49 in good health and CMV-seropositive.

This chain connects TRBV6-5 to TRBJ1-6; D is undetermined. This CDR3 comprises 14 residues. The V end was cut by 6 bases, the J end by 7 bases, with 13 bases between. Per the germline V gene, CDR1 is MNHEY and CDR2 is SVGAGI. Here the CDR3 reads CASSPRSGNSPLHF. CDR3 nucleotide sequence: TGTGCCAGCAGCCCTCGATCGGGGAATTCACCCCTCCACTTT.

The chain joins TRBV11-2 to TRBJ2-5; 7 bases map to TRBD1. The trim removed 5 bases at V and 5 bases at J, leaving 8 bases unmatched. Germline V gene lookup returns CDR1 SGHAT and CDR2 FQNNGV. This CDR3 contains 14 residues. CDR3 loop: CASSPTTGRETQYF. DNA for the CDR3: TGTGCCAGCAGCCCTACGACAGGGCGGGAGACCCAGTACTTC.

The V gene is TRBV6-5, the J gene TRBJ2-2, with a weak D call TRBD2 (6 bases). V was clipped by 7 bases and J by 0 bases, with 12 bases between them. The V gene's germline CDR1 is MNHEY and CDR2 SVGAGI. The CDR3 is made up of 15 amino acids. The chain's CDR3 is CASKRDSANTGELFF. CDR3 nucleotides: TGTGCCAGCAAAAGGGACTCAGCGAACACCGGGGAGCTGTTTTTT.

The rearrangement links TRBV6-5 to TRBJ1-2, with D maybe TRBD1 (5 bases). The V and J ends lost 0 bases and 2 bases respectively, with 13 bases between them. Germline CDR1 and CDR2: MNHEY and SVGAGI. There are 16 residues in the CDR3. CDR3 in DNA: TGTGCCAGCAGTTACTCGAAGATCGGGGGAAACTATGGCTACACCTTC. This translates into CASSYSKIGGNYGYTF.

The CDR3, as DNA: TGTGCCAGCGGTCCCAGCGGGGGCGGGGAGACCCAGTACTTC. Its translation is CASGPSGGGETQYF. This chain joins TRBV14 and TRBJ2-5, with 8 nucleotides matching TRBD2. J lost 5 bases, V lost 8 bases, and 10 bases had no gene match. Per the germline V gene, CDR1 is SGHDN and CDR2 is FVKESK. This CDR3 contains 14 residues.

V is TRBV4-2 and J is TRBJ2-1; TRBD1 aligns across 10 bases. The CDR3 spans 14 residues. The ends lost 6 bases at V and 4 bases at J; junction bases unmatched: 3. Germline values: CDR1 LGHNA, CDR2 YNFKEQ. CDR3 in amino acids: CASSGTGAYNEQFF. The CDR3 region has the DNA TGTGCCAGCAGTGGGACAGGGGCATACAATGAGCAGTTCTTC.

This chain joins TRBV30 and TRBJ1-2; 9 nucleotides agree with TRBD1. V gave up 0 bases and J gave up 4 bases; unmatched junction bases: 9. Germline lookup yields CDR1 GTSNPN and CDR2 SVGIG (reference sequence). The CDR3 has 16 amino acids. The CDR3 sequence: CAWSVFRDRDSYGYTF. DNA for the CDR3: TGTGCCTGGAGTGTCTTCCGGGACAGGGACTCCTATGGCTACACCTTC.

The V and J genes are TRBV5-1 and TRBJ1-6; 7 bases fit TRBD1. The CDR3 extends over 14 amino acids. V gave up 4 bases and J gave up 7 bases; unmatched junction bases: 5. Germline CDR1 and CDR2: SGHRS and YFSETQ. CDR3 DNA sequence: TGCGCCAGCAGCCCCGGGACAGCAAATTCACCCCTCCACTTT. It translates to CASSPGTANSPLHF.

The CDR3 nucleotides read TGTGCCAGCAGCTTAGATGGGCACTATGGCTACACCTTC. It translates to CASSLDGHYGYTF. The J gene is TRBJ1-2, the V gene TRBV11-2, with D unresolved. CDR3 length: 13 amino acids. Between the trimmed V and J ends, which lost 0 bases and 3 bases, there was a span of 5 bases. Germline CDR1 reads SGHAT; CDR2 reads FQNNGV.

The chain is built from TRBV27 and TRBJ1-4, with D possibly being TRBD1 (6 bases). The CDR3 has 13 residues. Germline CDR1 MNHEY, CDR2 SMNVEV (reference sequence). V lost 7 bases and J 10 bases, leaving 16 bases between the germline ends. The CDR3 loop is CASTFDRTGKLFF. For the CDR3, the DNA is TGTGCCAGCACTTTCGACAGGACTGGAAAACTGTTTTTT.

The gene calls are TRBV5-1 and TRBJ2-7; tentatively, D is TRBD2 (6 bases). This CDR3 has 14 amino acids. In germline, CDR1 is SGHRS, CDR2 YFSETQ. Trimming shortened V by 4 bases and J by 0 bases, and 11 bases separated the two germline ends. CDR3 in amino acids: CASSRDWDSYEQYF. CDR3 sequence (DNA): TGCGCCAGCAGCCGGGACTGGGACTCCTACGAGCAGTACTTC.